This T cell receptor (beta chain) is from a study of blood T cell repertoires in COVID-19. Clinical histories supplied by participants themselves formed the basis of cohort assignment. TCRdb's copy holds only in-frame clones and misses some; the assay was immunoSEQ multiplex PCR. This table has approximately 230,000 clones, over 75% appearing once. The CDR3 spans 17 residues. Unmatched junction bases numbered 12, after V lost 5 bases and J lost 1 base. CDR1 is SGHTA and CDR2 is FQGNSA in the germline V gene. This sequence joins TRBV7-2 and TRBJ2-5, with 8 bases lining up with TRBD2. This clonotype was obtained from a man aged 35-49 years who had recovered from COVID-19. The sequenced sample was PBMCs or T cells enriched from blood (not recorded which). CDR3 loop: CASSLYDGGGLQETQYF. CDR3 nucleotide sequence: TGTGCCAGCAGCCTATATGATGGCGGGGGGCTCCAAGAGACCCAGTACTTC. Looking up the rest from reference TRBV7-2 and TRBJ2-5 gives the full variable domain: GAGVSQSPSNKVTEKGKDVELRCDPISGHTALYWYRQSLGQGLEFLIYFQGNSAPDKSGLPSDRFSAERTGGSVSTLTIQRTQQEDSAVYLCASSLYDGGGLQETQYFGPGTRLLVL.